Here is one TCR beta chain with its context. What it binds is unknown. Method: immunoSEQ multiplex PCR; TCRdb's copy keeps in-frame clones and lacks some. This table has about 150,000 clones, about 90% appearing once. The V gene lost 1 base and the J gene lost 6 bases, with 11 bases spanning the gap. The CDR3 is 14 residues long. Germline V gives CDR1 SGHDT, CDR2 YYEEEE. This entry is derived from a study of T cell responses to AZD1222 COVID-19 vaccine. Regarding the study as a whole: Only after the peak T cell response were repertoires sampled.

Source: peripheral blood, taken on day 0 of MenACWY control vaccination. The source is an adult in good health. The chain recombines TRBV5-6 with TRBJ1-5, with unresolved D. The CDR3 nucleotides read TGTGCCAGCAGCTTGTGGGCAGGAGGTCAGCCCCAGCATTTT. Amino acid sequence: CASSLWAGGQPQHF. The full variable domain, in which reference TRBV5-6 and TRBJ1-5 provide the parts outside the CDR3, is DAGVTQSPTHLIKTRGQQVTLRCSPKSGHDTVSWYQQALGQGPQFIFQYYEEEERQRGNFPDRFSGHQFPNYSSELNVNALLLGDSALYLCASSLWAGGQPQHFGDGTRLSIL.